These 4 T cell receptor beta chains were all obtained from the same sample, sequenced in a study of tumor and adjacent non-tumor tissue in lung cancer. The template was RNA from unsorted bulk tissue. The library came from three nested PCR rounds adapted from ARM-PCR protocols. Via MiXCR, TCRdb re-called the multiplex PCR reads, giving one row per CDR3 protein. The table lists about 82,000 distinct CDR3 sequences, more than 60% of them singletons. The sample taken for sequencing was lung tumor tissue. These receptors were collected from a woman aged 45-60 years with non-small cell lung cancer.

On this clonotype itself: Germline is not matched at one junction end, which may reflect a read error. The gene calls are TRBV29-1 and TRBJ1-5, with a weak D call TRBD1 (6 bases). Germline values: CDR1 SQVTM, CDR2 ANQGSEA. The length of the CDR3 is 14 residues. The CDR3 DNA reads as TGCAGCGTAGCTGACAGGTGGATCAATCAGCCTCAGCATTTT. Its translation: CSVADRWINQPQHF.

This chain joins TRBV6-1 and TRBJ2-1, with 7 bases fitting TRBD2. The CDR3 sequence is 18 residues long. Germline V gives CDR1 MNHNS, CDR2 SASEGT. V shed 5 bases and J 11 bases; nucleotides not matched to a gene: 24. The CDR3 spells CASSLTMAGAPQDGKQFF. CDR3 in DNA: TGTGCCAGCAGTCTAACCATGGCGGGAGCCCCGCAGGACGGTAAGCAGTTCTTC.

The rearrangement joins TRBV11-2 to TRBJ2-5, with D maybe TRBD1 (6 bases). The V end was cut by 8 bases, the J end by 5 bases, with 15 bases between. The CDR3 contains 13 residues. Germline CDR1 and CDR2: SGHAT and FQNNGV. CDR3 residues: CASGRQDWETQYF. In DNA, the CDR3 is TGTGCCAGCGGCAGACAGGATTGGGAGACCCAGTACTTC.

About this clonotype itself: One end of the junction is discordant with germline, which a read error may explain. This chain links TRBV5-4 with TRBJ2-1; 9 bases align to TRBD2. From germline, CDR1 is SGHNT and CDR2 YYREEE (reference sequence). This CDR3 has 14 amino acids. Here the CDR3 reads CANSQPGTSMKQFF. DNA for the CDR3: TGTGCCAACAGCCAGCCCGGGACTAGCATGAAGCAGTTCTTC.